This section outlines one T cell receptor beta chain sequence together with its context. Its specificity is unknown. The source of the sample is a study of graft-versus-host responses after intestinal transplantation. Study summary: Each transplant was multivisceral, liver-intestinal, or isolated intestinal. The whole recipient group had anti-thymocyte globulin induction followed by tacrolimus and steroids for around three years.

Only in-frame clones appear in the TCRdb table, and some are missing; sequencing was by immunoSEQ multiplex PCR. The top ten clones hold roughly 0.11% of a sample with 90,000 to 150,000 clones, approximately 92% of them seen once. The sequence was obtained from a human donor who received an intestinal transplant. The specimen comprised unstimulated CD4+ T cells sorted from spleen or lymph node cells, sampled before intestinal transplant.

The CDR3: CASTQGLAGTDTQYF. The CDR3 nucleotides read TGTGCCAGCACCCAGGGACTAGCGGGCACAGATACGCAGTATTTT. The genes are TRBV2 and TRBJ2-3; 11 bases are shared with TRBD2. CDR1 is SNHLY and CDR2 is FYNNEI in the germline V gene. The length of the CDR3 is 15 residues. V was pared by 7 bases and J by 1 base, with 4 bases of the junction left unmatched.